Shown below are 7 T cell receptor beta chains from a single sample sequenced in a study of T cell responses to AZD1222 COVID-19 vaccine. Repertoires were generated with immunoSEQ multiplex PCR, while TCRdb's copy carries only in-frame clones and drops some. The sample has roughly 170,000 clones, about 90% seen once. The sequences come from peripheral blood, collected on day 0 of AZD1222 vaccination. The receptors were sampled from an adult in good health.

This sequence joins TRBV18 and TRBJ1-1; D not certain. Trimming took 4 bases from V and 1 from J, leaving 7 bases between them. Germline CDR1 and CDR2: KGHSH and LQKENI. The CDR3 contains 13 residues. In DNA form, the CDR3 reads TGTGCCAGCTCACAGGCCCAGAACACTGAAGCTTTCTTT. Its translation is CASSQAQNTEAFF.

The chain combines TRBV5-6 with TRBJ2-7, with a possible D match to TRBD2 (6 bases). V gave up 3 bases and J gave up 9 bases, with 16 bases separating them. This CDR3 has 13 amino acids. CDR1 and CDR2 from the germline V gene are SGHDT and YYEEEE. In nucleotides, the CDR3 is TGTGCCAGCAGCTGGCGGGGTGGCAGAGGGCAGTACTTC. Its translation is CASSWRGGRGQYF.

This clone was picked up one time. The chain carries TRBV10-2 and TRBJ2-7; a possible D gene is TRBD1 (6 bases). The V and J ends lost 5 bases and 4 bases respectively, with 12 bases between them. Looked up from germline, CDR1 is WSHSY and CDR2 is SAAADI. The CDR3 has 13 amino acids. As DNA, the CDR3 is TGCGCCAGCAGTTTGGACAGTGGATACGAGCAGTACTTC. It specifies CASSLDSGYEQYF.

This rearrangement joins TRBV24-1 to TRBJ2-3, with TRBD1 identical over 7 bases. The CDR3 has 16 amino acids. Germline V gene lookup returns CDR1 KGHDR and CDR2 SFDVKD. J was trimmed by 2 bases and V by 4 bases; bases with no gene match: 8. The CDR3: CATSDQGQPDTDTQYF. The CDR3 DNA is TGTGCCACCAGTGACCAGGGACAGCCTGACACAGATACGCAGTATTTT.

The gene calls are TRBV5-6 and TRBJ1-1; D call uncertain. The V gene's germline CDR1 is SGHDT and CDR2 YYEEEE. Deletions cut 2 bases from V and 4 bases from J, with 12 bases between. This CDR3 comprises 14 residues. As DNA, the CDR3 is TGTGCCAGCAGCTTCCTCGGGGAGGGCACTGAAGCTTTCTTT. It translates to CASSFLGEGTEAFF. The full variable domain, its missing parts supplied by reference TRBV5-6 and TRBJ1-1, is DAGVTQSPTHLIKTRGQQVTLRCSPKSGHDTVSWYQQALGQGPQFIFQYYEEEERQRGNFPDRFSGHQFPNYSSELNVNALLLGDSALYLCASSFLGEGTEAFFGQGTRLTVV.

This rearrangement joins TRBV7-2 to TRBJ1-5, with 8 positions matching TRBD1. This CDR3 has 14 amino acids. Germline V gene data show CDR1 as SGHTA and CDR2 as FQGNSA. Germline trimming cut 5 bases from V and 5 bases from J; bases unmatched to any gene: 5. CDR3 region: CASSRDRTDQPQHF. In DNA form, the CDR3 reads TGTGCCAGCAGCAGGGACAGGACCGATCAGCCCCAGCATTTT.

The gene calls are TRBV6-5 and TRBJ2-3; TRBD2 aligns across 13 bases. The CDR3 totals 15 residues. With V trimmed by 5 bases and J by 5 bases, 4 bases remained unmatched. The germline CDR1 and CDR2 sequences are MNHEY and SVGAGI. Here the CDR3 reads CASSRLAGGLDTQYF. The CDR3 nucleotides are TGTGCCAGCAGTCGACTAGCGGGGGGCCTAGATACGCAGTATTTT.